This T cell receptor beta chain was obtained from a study of T cell repertoires in aging, cancer and after chemotherapy. Study observations and caveats: These repertoire data do not allow conclusions about immunological memory after chemotherapy. Loss of evenness, beyond lost richness, contributed to age-related TCR diversity decline in cancer patients.

This clonotype rates as medium-sized. What it binds is not known. Amplification of TCR beta used genomic DNA extracted from peripheral blood. This CDR3 comprises 16 residues. The V gene end was trimmed by 5 bases and the J gene end by 8 bases; junction bases not matched to a gene: 11. Germline loops: CDR1 SGHTA, CDR2 FQGNSA. TRB rearrangements spanning V, D and J were amplified using mixed TRB-A/B primers. TCRdb re-called the multiplex PCR reads with MiXCR, one entry per CDR3 protein. Here the sample spans thousands of distinct CDR3 sequences, 25% being singletons. The sequenced sample was blood. The gene calls are TRBV7-2 and TRBJ2-1; 11 nucleotides agree with TRBD2. This clonotype originated in a human donor with a solid tumor. The CDR3, as DNA: TGTGCCAGCAGCACATCAACTAGCGGGAGTCGAGATGAGCAGTTCTTC. Its translation: CASSTSTSGSRDEQFF. Full variable domain (remainder filled in from reference TRBV7-2 and TRBJ2-1): GAGVSQSPSNKVTEKGKDVELRCDPISGHTALYWYRQSLGQGLEFLIYFQGNSAPDKSGLPSDRFSAERTGGSVSTLTIQRTQQEDSAVYLCASSTSTSGSRDEQFFGPGTRLTVL.